This T cell receptor beta chain appears in the sequencing data of a study of T cells expressing NK-cell markers. Turning to the study itself: HCMV seropositivity characterized most of the eight sequenced donors, and seronegativity one.

Scientists made TCR beta cDNA using 5'RACE template switching with UMIs. TCRdb processed the 5' RACE reads again and assigns one entry to each CDR3 protein, with no DNA. The data show 120,000 to 150,000 distinct CDR3 sequences, and the top ten clones hold about 12%. Sequencing was performed on blood T cells: a sorted CD56 or NKG2C T cell subset, CD4+ or CD8+ T cells, or bulk PBMC T cells (not recorded which). This receptor was obtained from a man younger than 30 in good health.

CDR3 amino acids: CSVSGSTDTQYF. The chain recombines TRBV29-1 with TRBJ2-3; TCRdb returns TRBD2, unconfirmable since there is no DNA. CDR3 size: 12 residues. Germline V gives CDR1 SQVTM, CDR2 ANQGSEA.